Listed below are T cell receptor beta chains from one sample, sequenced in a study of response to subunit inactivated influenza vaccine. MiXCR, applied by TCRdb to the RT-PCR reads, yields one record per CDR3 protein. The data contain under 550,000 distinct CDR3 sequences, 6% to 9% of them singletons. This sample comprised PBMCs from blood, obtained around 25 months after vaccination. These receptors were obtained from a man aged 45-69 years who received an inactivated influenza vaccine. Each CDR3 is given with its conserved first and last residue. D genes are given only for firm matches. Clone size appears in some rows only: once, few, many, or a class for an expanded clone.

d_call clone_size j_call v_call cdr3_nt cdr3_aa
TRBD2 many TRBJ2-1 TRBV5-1 TGCGCCAGCAGCTTGGGGGGGACTAGCTCCTCCTATGAGCAGTTCTTC CASSLGGTSSSYEQFF
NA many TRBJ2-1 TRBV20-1 TGCAGTGCTAGAGATCAGTATAAGAATGAGCAGTTCTTC CSARDQYKNEQFF
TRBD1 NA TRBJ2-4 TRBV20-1 TGCAGTGCTAACGACAGGGGGAGCCAAGACATTCAGTACTTC CSANDRGSQDIQYF
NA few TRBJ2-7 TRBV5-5 TGTGCCAGCAGCTCGGGGACGCCGACCTACGAGCAGTACTTC CASSSGTPTYEQYF
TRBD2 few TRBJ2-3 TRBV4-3 TGCGCCAGCAGCTCTCTAGCGGGAGGGTACGCAGATACGCAGTATTTT CASSSLAGGYADTQYF
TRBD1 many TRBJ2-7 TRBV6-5 TGTGCCAGCAGTTACAGGGACAGTCGAAGGGACGAGCAGTACTTC CASSYRDSRRDEQYF
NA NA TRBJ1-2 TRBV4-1 TGCGCCAGCAGCCAAGATAGAACCGACTATGGCTACACCTTC CASSQDRTDYGYTF
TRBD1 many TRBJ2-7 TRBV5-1 TGCGCCAGCAGCTTGGGACAGGGAGTTTCCTACGAGCAGTACTTC CASSLGQGVSYEQYF
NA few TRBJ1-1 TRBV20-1 TGCAGTGCTAGAGCGGGGGTCACTGAAGCTTTCTTT CSARAGVTEAFF
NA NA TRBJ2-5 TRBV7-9 TGTGCCAGCAGCGTATCCTTGACAGTCCAAGAGACCCAGTACTTC CASSVSLTVQETQYF
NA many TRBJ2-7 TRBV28 TGTGCCAGCAGTTTTCCGGGAGAGCAGTACTTC CASSFPGEQYF
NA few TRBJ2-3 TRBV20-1 TGCAGTGCCCTCCAGGGGATGGGGACAGATACGCAGTATTTT CSALQGMGTDTQYF
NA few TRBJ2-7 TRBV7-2 TGTGCCAGCAGCTTATTAAAATGGCCCTACGAGCAGTACTTC CASSLLKWPYEQYF
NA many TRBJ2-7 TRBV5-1 TGCGCCAGCAGCTATGGACCTGGATCGGGCGAGCAGTACTTC CASSYGPGSGEQYF
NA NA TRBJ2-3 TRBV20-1 TGCAGTGCTAGAACGGGAGCCTTCCCAGATACGCAGTATTTT CSARTGAFPDTQYF
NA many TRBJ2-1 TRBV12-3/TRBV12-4 TGTGCCAGCAGTTTCAGTAGCGCCGACAATGAGCAGTTCTTC CASSFSSADNEQFF
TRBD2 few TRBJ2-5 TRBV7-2 TGTGCCAGCAGCCCGGGACTAGCGGTCCTCCCCCAAGAGACCCAGTACTTC CASSPGLAVLPQETQYF
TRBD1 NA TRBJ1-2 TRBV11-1 TGTGCCAGCAGCATGACAGGGGAAAATGGCTACACCTTC CASSMTGENGYTF